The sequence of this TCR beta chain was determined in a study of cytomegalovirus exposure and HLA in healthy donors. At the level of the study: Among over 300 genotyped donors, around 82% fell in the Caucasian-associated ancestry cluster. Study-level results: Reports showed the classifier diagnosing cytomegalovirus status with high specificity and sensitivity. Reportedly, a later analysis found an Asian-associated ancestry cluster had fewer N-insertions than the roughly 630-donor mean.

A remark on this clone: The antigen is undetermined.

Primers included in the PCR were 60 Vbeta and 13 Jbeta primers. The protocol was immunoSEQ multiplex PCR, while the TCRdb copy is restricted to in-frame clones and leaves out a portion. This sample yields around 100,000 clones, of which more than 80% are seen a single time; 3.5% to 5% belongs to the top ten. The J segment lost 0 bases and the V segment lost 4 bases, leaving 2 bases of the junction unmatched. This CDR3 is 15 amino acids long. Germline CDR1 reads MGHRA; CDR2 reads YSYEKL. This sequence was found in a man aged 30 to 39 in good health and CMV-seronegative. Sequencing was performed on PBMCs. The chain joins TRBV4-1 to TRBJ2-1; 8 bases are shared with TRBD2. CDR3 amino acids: CASSPAGGSYNEQFF. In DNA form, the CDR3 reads TGCGCCAGCAGCCCGGCGGGGGGCTCCTACAATGAGCAGTTCTTC.